This entry lists 2 T cell receptor beta chains sequenced from one sample in a study of T-cell memory formation after mild COVID-19. TCRdb re-analysed the 5' RACE reads in MiXCR, keeping a single row per CDR3 protein. The table has a few hundred thousand distinct CDR3 sequences, around 14% seen once. Sequenced input: PBMCs or a T cell subset sorted from them (not recorded which). All receptors derive from a man aged 18 to 30 who had mild COVID-19 (a few samples of this study predate the infection). Cell type and time point are not known.

The chain employs TRBV7-6 and TRBJ1-1, with no clear D. Trimming stripped 2 bases from V and 3 bases from J, with 10 bases between. The V gene's germline CDR1 is SGHVS and CDR2 FNYEAQ. The CDR3 sequence is 14 residues long. The CDR3 region has the DNA TGTGCCAGCAGCTTAACCCCTACAGACACTGAAGCTTTCTTT. Its protein product is CASSLTPTDTEAFF.

The gene calls are TRBV4-3 and TRBJ2-1, with 8 positions matching TRBD2. This CDR3 is 16 amino acids long. Germline V gene sequence: CDR1 LGHNA, CDR2 YSLEER. After removal of 0 bases from V and 7 bases from J, the junction contained 8 bases not matched to a gene. CDR3 nucleotides: TGCGCCAGCAGCCAAGAGGGGCGGGGGGAGCTGAATGAGCAGTTCTTC. It yields the protein CASSQEGRGELNEQFF.